This T cell receptor beta chain was recorded in a study of vaccination effects on CD4 cells after COVID-19. Findings of the study overall: By a late point after vaccination, infection- and vaccine-induced clones had shrunk markedly through clonal contraction.

The germline V gene encodes CDR1 SGHTS and CDR2 YDEGEE. Deletions cut 4 bases from V and 7 bases from J, with 9 bases between. CDR3 length: 13 amino acids. Concerning this clone itself: Its antigen is currently unknown.

Before any sequencing was done, the ViraFEST assay used viral peptide pools to expand antigen-specific CD4+ T cells. CD4+ T cells were isolated after less than 13 days of culture. Vaccine recipients, nucleocapsid antibody negative, had no prior SARS-CoV-2 infection. The table came from immunoSEQ multiplex PCR; TCRdb's copy has only in-frame clones and leaves some out. The table shows about 73,000 clones, with under 85% occurring only once. The chain has TRBV5-8 and TRBJ1-6, with a tentative D call TRBD1 (5 bases). This clonotype originated in a human donor who received a COVID-19 vaccine. Sequenced here: CD4+ T cells from PBMCs cultured with HCoV-NL63 spike peptides, sampled before COVID-19 vaccination. In DNA form, the CDR3 reads TGTGCCAGCAGCCGGGACTCAAATTCACCCCTCCACTTT. Translating gives CASSRDSNSPLHF.